Below are 3 T cell receptor beta chains sequenced from a single sample in a study of blood T cell repertoires in COVID-19. The data were produced by immunoSEQ multiplex PCR, yet TCRdb's version contains in-frame clones alone and is incomplete. The table lists hundreds of thousands of clones, about 89% of them singletons. Source material: PBMCs or T cells enriched from blood (not recorded which). The receptor set was obtained from a woman under 30 who had recovered from COVID-19.

Here the CDR3 DNA reads TGTGCTTCCGAAGCCGGGACAGGGTGGACTGAAGCTTTCTTT. This translates into CASEAGTGWTEAFF. The chain couples TRBV12-5 to TRBJ1-1; 9 bases fit TRBD1. Germline CDR1 LGHNT, CDR2 FRNRAP. The CDR3 contains 14 residues. Trimming cost V 11 bases and J 5 bases; bases outside gene matches: 12.

The chain recombines TRBV15 with TRBJ1-5, with D hard to call. The CDR3 length is 14 residues. Trimming removed 0 bases from V and 6 bases from J, with 9 bases in between. Germline V CDR1 and CDR2: LNHNV, YYDKDF (reference sequence). The chain's CDR3 is CATSREAEGQPQHF. The CDR3 DNA follows: TGTGCCACCAGCAGAGAGGCAGAGGGTCAGCCCCAGCATTTT.

The V call is TRBV9, the J call TRBJ2-2, with 11 positions matching TRBD2. After removal of 4 bases from V and 9 bases from J, the junction contained 8 bases not matched to a gene. Germline CDR1 SGDLS, CDR2 YYNGEE. There are 15 residues in the CDR3. CDR3 nucleotides: TGTGCCAGCAGCCCTGAGGCTAGCGGGGGGAGGGAGCTGTTTTTT. Translating gives CASSPEASGGRELFF.